This record concerns one T cell receptor (beta chain) sequence. This clone's antigen is unknown. Base qualities are missing; no much larger clone stands one base away. The sample's time point label, decoded: baseline before first vaccination. Interpreted using the paper, the treatment or condition label stands for: meningococcal conjugate vaccine given as trial control. The vaccinee samples were drawn from two UK trials, COV001 and COV002, one of which was a single-blind randomized controlled phase 2/3 trial testing AZD1222 (ChAdOx1 nCoV-19) in healthy adults. Trial participant PBMC samples were collected at day 0 and day 28 after the second dose for TCRbeta chain sequencing. The CDR3 regions of human TCRbeta chains were analyzed by immunosequencing. The authors' pipeline ran thus. TCRs in the repertoires were matched against a reference library of SARS-CoV-2-specific TCRs that had been generated with the MIRA antigen-specificity platform. Breadth was defined as the fraction of unique TCRs that were SARS-CoV-2-associated, and depth was defined as the fraction of total T cells that were SARS-CoV-2-associated. Using the MIRA data, each spike-specific TCR was mapped to the spike region that the TCR reacts to and placed in a CD4 or CD8 class. Log10-transformed breadth and depth values were compared by one-way ANOVA with Sidak's multiple comparisons tests. What TCRdb holds here is the immuneACCESS table cut down to in-frame rearrangements. Part of the clones is not present; checked against another copy, under half of the missing clones reflect an unresolved V gene, and the others are unexplained. V and J calls and clone size are copied from that table; D and trimming were computed from the DNA. The sample yields about 130,000 clones; roughly 87% were counted once. The biggest ten clones account for about 4% of the sample.

The CDR3 sequence holds 15 residues, the cysteine and phenylalanine included. The DNA shown is the 45-base CDR3, in frame from base 1. Ends trimmed: V by 2 bases, J by 5 bases; bases unmatched to a gene: 6. The CDR1 and CDR2 encoded by the germline V gene (reference sequence) are LNHDA and SQIVND. The data originate from a study of T cell responses to AZD1222 COVID-19 vaccine (dated by TCRdb to the early 2020s). Context from the whole study: A total of around 240 trial participants underwent TCR sequencing, of whom about 210 received two doses of AZD1222 and about 25 received two doses of the MenACWY control vaccine. Enrollment into the trials was organized by age into subgroups of 18-55, 56-69 and 70-plus years, and those subgroups contained about 150, 27 and 61 TCR-sequenced participants, respectively. Overall study results and their limits: A significant rise in spike-specific TCR breadth and depth was observed after two AZD1222 doses relative to day 0 and relative to MenACWY recipients. Epitopes outside the regions mutated in the B.1.351 and B.1.1.7 variants were reportedly recognized by nearly half of the unique spike-specific TCRs. Participants were mostly white British, with more females than males. The authors suggested clonal diversity may have been underestimated. Because no samples from the day 14 peak response were available, repertoires could be characterized only after the peak T cell response. CD4 TCRs associated with the vaccine covered the entire spike protein, and the dominant responses were in regions 160-218 and 743-854. Conclusions about previously exposed vaccinees were limited because only six or seven AZD1222 recipients were SARS-CoV-2 seropositive at baseline. The 56-69-year group was small, and its depth increase did not reach significance, likely because of low power.

This TCR was sampled from an adult in good health. This material consisted of peripheral blood, taken on day 0 of MenACWY control vaccination. This chain is built from TRBV19 and TRBJ2-3; TRBD2 fits 8 bases in the junction. The CDR3 here reads CASSIREGIRDTQYF. The sequenced DNA is TGTGCCAGTAGTATACGGGAGGGAATTAGAGATACGCAGTATTTT.